Listed here are 30 T cell receptor beta chains from one sample, sequenced in a study of shared clonotypes between healthy human individuals (dated by TCRdb to 2020 to 2022). Receptors were amplified or captured by the immunoSEQ multiplex PCR assay. TCRdb took this table from immuneACCESS and kept in-frame rearrangements with V and J called. Such tables lack part of the clones; where checked against another copy, unresolved V genes explain under half of the gap, and the rest is unexplained. For this sample there are some 1 million clones; around 75% appear just once. Roughly 1.5% of the sample lies in the top ten. The material sequenced was memory CD4+ T cells sorted from blood. Per the publication, the cell subset or site label means: CD45RA-negative fraction. These receptors originate from a man aged 18 to 29 in good health.

The chain couples TRBV4-3 to TRBJ2-7; the D gene is possibly TRBD1 (6 bases). Germline loops: CDR1 LGHNA, CDR2 YSLEER. CDR3 length equals 15 residues. Deletions cut 0 bases from V and 2 bases from J, with 11 bases between. The CDR3 DNA sequence: TGCGCCAGCAGCCAAGATACAGGGCGGGCCTACGAGCAGTACTTC. Its protein is CASSQDTGRAYEQYF.

V and J are TRBV6-6 and TRBJ1-5, with D unclear. The CDR3 has 12 amino acids. Trimming stripped 7 bases from V and 3 bases from J, with 7 bases between. Germline V lookup: CDR1 MNHNY, CDR2 SVGAGI (reference sequence). The CDR3 protein is CASNSPNQPQHF. The CDR3 DNA sequence: TGTGCCAGCAATTCTCCCAATCAGCCCCAGCATTTT.

This chain connects TRBV27 to TRBJ2-1; 9 nucleotides agree with TRBD2. J lost 7 bases, V lost 7 bases, and 11 bases had no gene match. Germline CDR1 and CDR2: MNHEY and SMNVEV (reference sequence). The CDR3 totals 15 residues. CDR3 amino acids: CASTLAGAGRNEQFF. CDR3 in DNA: TGTGCCAGCACCTTAGCGGGAGCGGGCAGGAATGAGCAGTTCTTC.

This clone was seen once. V is TRBV6-6 and J is TRBJ1-5; D unclear. The germline V and J ends were trimmed by 5 bases and 6 bases, with 11 bases remaining between them. CDR1 is MNHNY, CDR2 SVGAGI, per germline (reference sequence). The CDR3 contains 13 residues. The CDR3: CASSAPLVQPQHF. CDR3 DNA: TGTGCCAGCAGTGCCCCCTTGGTTCAGCCCCAGCATTTT.

V and J are TRBV15 and TRBJ2-3, with D possibly matching TRBD1 (6 bases). Trimming removed 1 base at V and 2 bases at J, with 16 bases between. The CDR3 has 17 amino acids. In germline, CDR1 is LNHNV, CDR2 YYDKDF (reference sequence). The CDR3 DNA follows: TGTGCCACCAGCAGAGTGAGCGACAGGCGAATCACAGATACGCAGTATTTT. Protein sequence: CATSRVSDRRITDTQYF.

This sequence joins TRBV2 and TRBJ2-3; D may match TRBD1 or TRBD2 (5 bases each). Germline-derived CDR1 and CDR2 are SNHLY and FYNNEI. The CDR3 is 15 amino acids. Between the trimmed V and J ends, which lost 7 bases and 6 bases, there was a span of 20 bases. The CDR3 loop is CASTYIPGPLDTQYF. The CDR3 DNA follows: TGTGCCAGCACCTACATACCGGGACCCCTCGATACGCAGTATTTT.

As to this clone: Within the sample, other DNA sequences also encode this same CDR3. The CDR3 loop reads CASSPGTGGTDTQYF. The CDR3 bases are TGCGCCAGCAGCCCAGGGACAGGGGGCACAGATACGCAGTATTTT. The chain combines TRBV5-1 with TRBJ2-3, with TRBD1 matching 10 bases. The trim removed 4 bases at V and 1 base at J, leaving 3 bases unmatched. This CDR3 spans 15 amino acids. Looked up from germline, CDR1 is SGHRS and CDR2 is YFSETQ.

The chain uses TRBV7-2 and TRBJ2-7; no clear D gene. The CDR3 sequence is 13 residues long. CDR1 is SGHTA, CDR2 FQGNSA, per germline. V shed 2 bases and J shed 5 bases, with 10 bases lying between them. Here the CDR3 DNA reads TGTGCCAGCAGCTTATCTCGGGTAGACGAGCAGTACTTC. Its protein is CASSLSRVDEQYF.

Comments on this clone: This specimen includes other DNA sequences encoding the same CDR3. The chain couples TRBV27 to TRBJ1-2; D ambiguous. CDR3 size: 13 residues. Trimming removed 3 bases from V and 3 bases from J, with 8 bases in between. Germline CDR1 reads MNHEY; CDR2 reads SMNVEV (reference sequence). Here the CDR3 DNA reads TGTGCCAGCAGTTTTTCGGGCGACTATGGCTACACCTTC. It yields the protein CASSFSGDYGYTF.

The V call is TRBV5-6, the J call TRBJ2-3, with D maybe TRBD2 (6 bases). The CDR3 is 16 residues long. Germline V gene lookup returns CDR1 SGHDT and CDR2 YYEEEE. Trimming removed 1 base from V and 4 bases from J, with 16 bases in between. This chain's CDR3 is CASSLTGTGSADTQYF. The CDR3 DNA sequence: TGTGCCAGCAGCTTGACCGGGACTGGATCTGCAGATACGCAGTATTTT. The complete variable domain, with remaining parts taken from reference TRBV5-6 and TRBJ2-3, reads DAGVTQSPTHLIKTRGQQVTLRCSPKSGHDTVSWYQQALGQGPQFIFQYYEEEERQRGNFPDRFSGHQFPNYSSELNVNALLLGDSALYLCASSLTGTGSADTQYFGPGTRLTVL.

The chain carries TRBV27 and TRBJ2-1, with TRBD2 matching over 10 bases. The CDR3 covers 16 residues. V lost 3 bases, J lost 8 bases, and 10 bases stayed unmatched. Germline V gene sequence: CDR1 MNHEY, CDR2 SMNVEV (reference sequence). The CDR3 region has the DNA TGTGCCAGCAGTTTCCTTAGCGGGGGGCCCCACGATGAGCAGTTCTTC. It specifies CASSFLSGGPHDEQFF.

The chain is built from TRBV2 and TRBJ2-3; 9 positions agree with TRBD1. Germline V lookup: CDR1 SNHLY, CDR2 FYNNEI. This CDR3 spans 13 amino acids. The V and J ends lost 8 bases and 3 bases, in that order; junction bases with no gene match: 3. In DNA form, the CDR3 reads TGTGCCAGCCACGACAGGGGGACAGATACGCAGTATTTT. Amino acids: CASHDRGTDTQYF. Together with reference TRBV2 and TRBJ2-3, the CDR3 gives the full variable domain: EPEVTQTPSHQVTQMGQEVILRCVPISNHLYFYWYRQILGQKVEFLVSFYNNEISEKSEIFDDQFSVERPDGSNFTLKIRSTKLEDSAMYFCASHDRGTDTQYFGPGTRLTVL.

This clone has only a few counts. The chain carries TRBV4-1 and TRBJ2-7, with D unresolved. This CDR3 has 16 residues. Trimming left V 1 base short and J 6 bases short, with 19 bases between. Germline CDR1 and CDR2: MGHRA and YSYEKL. The CDR3 is CASSQVDLGFPGEQYF. CDR3 nucleotide sequence: TGCGCCAGCAGCCAAGTAGACCTAGGGTTTCCTGGCGAGCAGTACTTC.

V gene TRBV5-4 combines with J gene TRBJ2-5; tentatively, D is TRBD2 (5 bases). CDR1 and CDR2 from the germline V gene are SGHNT and YYREEE (reference sequence). The CDR3 runs 13 residues. V dropped 2 bases and J dropped 6 bases, with 11 bases sitting between them. CDR3 sequence (DNA): TGTGCCAGCAGCTTTTCGGGGTTAAAGACCCAGTACTTC. It translates to CASSFSGLKTQYF.

This clone was observed once. The chain recombines TRBV7-9 with TRBJ1-1; TRBD1 is a possible D gene (5 bases). The CDR3 has 13 residues. Trimming cost V 5 bases and J 4 bases, with 11 bases left between them. CDR1 is SEHNR, CDR2 FQNEAQ, per germline (reference sequence). CDR3 sequence: CASSPAGSTEAFF. For the CDR3, the DNA is TGTGCCAGCAGCCCCGCAGGGAGCACTGAAGCTTTCTTT.

Worth noting for this clone: A much larger clone is a single base away; this may be a read error. The chain uses TRBV4-3 and TRBJ2-7; 10 nucleotides agree with TRBD1. The V gene's germline CDR1 is LGHNA and CDR2 YSLEER. V lost 4 bases and J lost 2; bases outside the gene matches: 2. This CDR3 has 14 amino acids. The CDR3, as DNA: TGCGCCAGCAGCCCGGGACAGGGGACCTACGAGCAGTACTTC. This encodes CASSPGQGTYEQYF.

This chain links TRBV19 with TRBJ1-3; D gene uncertain. The V gene's germline CDR1 is LNHDA and CDR2 SQIVND (reference sequence). The CDR3 runs to 14 residues. With 2 bases removed from V and 4 bases from J, the gap between germline ends came to 9 bases. The CDR3 DNA sequence: TGTGCCAGTAGTATATCACGTGTCGGAAACACCATATATTTT. The encoded protein is CASSISRVGNTIYF.

The chain couples TRBV19 to TRBJ2-7, with TRBD1 as a possible D gene (7 bases). The CDR3 has 12 residues. V dropped 8 bases and J dropped 4 bases, with 12 bases sitting between them. The germline V gene encodes CDR1 LNHDA and CDR2 SQIVND (reference sequence). As DNA, the CDR3 is TGTGCCAGTGGGTCAGGGGGGTACGAGCAGTACTTC. Amino acid sequence: CASGSGGYEQYF.

The J gene is TRBJ1-4, the V gene TRBV11-2, with a possible D match to TRBD1 (6 bases). There are 15 residues in the CDR3. V was cut by 5 bases and J by 7 bases, with 17 bases left in between. Germline values: CDR1 SGHAT, CDR2 FQNNGV. CDR3 coding DNA: TGTGCCAGCAGCGCTGGGAACAGGGTGGCTGAAAAACTGTTTTTT. This translates into CASSAGNRVAEKLFF. Drawing the rest from reference TRBV11-2 and TRBJ1-4, the complete variable domain is EAGVAQSPRYKIIEKRQSVAFWCNPISGHATLYWYQQILGQGPKLLIQFQNNGVVDDSQLPKDRFSAERLKGVDSTLKIQPAKLEDSAVYLCASSAGNRVAEKLFFGSGTQLSVL.

In regard to this clone: The junction shows a germline mismatch at one end, possibly a read error. The chain links TRBV19 to TRBJ2-7; no reliable D call. The CDR3 contains 13 residues. Germline V gene lookup returns CDR1 LNHDA and CDR2 SQIVND (reference sequence). CDR3 in amino acids: CERSGHLSYEQYF. In DNA, the CDR3 is TGCGAGCGTAGTGGGCACCTCTCCTACGAGCAGTACTTC.

The chain joins TRBV4-1 to TRBJ1-3, with no clear D. Between the trimmed V and J ends, which lost 4 bases and 0 bases, there was a span of 13 bases. CDR3 length equals 16 residues. Germline CDR1 and CDR2: MGHRA and YSYEKL. For the CDR3, the DNA is TGCGCCAGCAGCCCCGTATCGATCTACTCTGGAAACACCATATATTTT. Translated, it gives CASSPVSIYSGNTIYF.

This chain uses TRBV7-2 with TRBJ2-1; perhaps TRBD2 as D (5 bases). Per germline, CDR1 SGHTA and CDR2 FQGNSA. This CDR3 is built from 12 residues. The V and J ends lost 1 base and 12 bases respectively, with 10 bases between them. The CDR3 protein is CASSLGGWGQFF. CDR3 bases: TGTGCCAGCAGCTTAGGAGGGTGGGGGCAGTTCTTC.

The V gene is TRBV5-1, the J gene TRBJ2-5; D possibly matches TRBD1 or TRBD2 (5 bases each). Germline V lookup: CDR1 SGHRS, CDR2 YFSETQ. The ends were cut back, 5 bases at V and 5 bases at J, with 19 bases in the middle. The CDR3 contains 15 residues. CDR3: CASSPPVGRDETQYF. The CDR3, as DNA: TGCGCCAGCAGTCCTCCGGTGGGCAGGGACGAGACCCAGTACTTC.

Comment on this clone: A much larger clone sits a single nucleotide away, making a read error possible. This rearrangement joins TRBV2 to TRBJ1-5; 7 bases are shared with TRBD1. Unmatched junction bases numbered 0, after V lost 6 bases and J lost 4 bases. The CDR3 extends over 12 amino acids. The germline V gene encodes CDR1 SNHLY and CDR2 FYNNEI. The CDR3 is CASRQGNQPQHF. CDR3 coding DNA: TGTGCCAGCAGACAGGGGAATCAGCCCCAGCATTTT.

The chain joins TRBV5-6 to TRBJ2-5; tentatively, D is TRBD1 or TRBD2 (7 bases each). CDR1 and CDR2 from the germline V gene are SGHDT and YYEEEE. The V and J ends lost 5 bases and 13 bases respectively, with 24 bases between them. The CDR3 covers 14 residues. CDR3 sequence reads: CASRHSGGAPTRYF. CDR3 in DNA: TGTGCCAGCAGGCACTCAGGGGGGGCACCCACCAGGTACTTC.

The chain uses TRBV5-6 and TRBJ1-4, with D unresolved. The germline V gene encodes CDR1 SGHDT and CDR2 YYEEEE. The CDR3 is 16 residues long. V was trimmed by 3 bases and J by 0 bases, leaving 12 bases between them. The CDR3 sequence: CASSSLFQATNEKLFF. Written as DNA, the CDR3 is TGTGCCAGCAGCTCCCTTTTTCAAGCAACTAATGAAAAACTGTTTTTT.

The gene calls are TRBV5-1 and TRBJ1-2, with a possible D match to TRBD1 (6 bases). The CDR3 spans 14 residues. V was shortened by 0 bases and J by 3 bases, with 9 bases between the two germline ends. Germline V gene data show CDR1 as SGHRS and CDR2 as YFSETQ. CDR3 amino acids: CASSLAAGDYGYTF. DNA for the CDR3: TGCGCCAGCAGCTTGGCAGCAGGGGACTATGGCTACACCTTC.

This clone was observed a single time. CDR3 sequence (DNA): TGTGCCAGCAGCTTGCAAGGTTGGACCAATCGGGCCGGGGAGCTGTTTTTT. Its translation is CASSLQGWTNRAGELFF. The V and J genes are TRBV5-8 and TRBJ2-2; D is ambiguous. Germline V gene sequence: CDR1 SGHTS, CDR2 YDEGEE. CDR3 length equals 17 residues. The germline V and J ends were trimmed by 1 base and 6 bases, with 19 bases remaining between them.

The V gene is TRBV2, the J gene TRBJ2-7, with no clear D. From germline, CDR1 is SNHLY and CDR2 FYNNEI. Between the trimmed V and J ends, which lost 8 bases and 2 bases, there was a span of 10 bases. CDR3 length: 12 residues. The CDR3: CASGVSAYEQYF. The CDR3 bases are TGTGCCAGCGGCGTATCAGCCTACGAGCAGTACTTC.

Many counts were recorded for this clone. The V call is TRBV5-4, the J call TRBJ1-1; TRBD1 agrees at 9 bases. Germline-derived CDR1 and CDR2 are SGHNT and YYREEE (reference sequence). The trim removed 4 bases at V and 3 bases at J, leaving 10 bases unmatched. The CDR3 consists of 16 residues. CDR3 in amino acids: CASSRPGTGIDTEAFF. The CDR3 region has the DNA TGTGCCAGCAGCCGTCCCGGGACAGGGATAGACACTGAAGCTTTCTTT.